This T cell receptor (beta chain) came from a study of blood T cell repertoires in COVID-19 (dated by TCRdb to the early 2020s). Study-wide context: The collaborator samples originated in the United States, Italy and Spain and spanned the acute and convalescent phases of COVID-19. The material from the prospective study consisted of cDNA or gDNA derived from T cells, B-cell-depleted T cells, or PBMCs. Deeply sampled blood TCRbeta repertoires from subjects exposed to, actively infected with, or recovered from COVID-19 were included in the dataset. The repertoires were made available in a free public database intended to serve as a resource for research on the immune response to SARS-CoV-2. The samples were drawn from two sources: the first 160 participants of the ongoing ImmuneRACE study, and 1,254 subjects contributed by 6 global collaborators. The sample metadata nearly always contained a de-identified subject ID, COVID-19 status, age in years and sex. Where available, HLA class I and class II types were taken from metadata supplied by the sample provider and were not determined by assay-based typing. Overall study outcomes, separate from this receptor: Clinical and demographic metadata were provided uncurated, with the amount varying by source and participant.

Based on the germline V gene, the CDR1 and CDR2 sequences are KGHSH and LQKENI. The CDR3, cysteine through phenylalanine, is 16 amino acids long. Only the CDR3 part of the read is kept: 48 bases, read in frame from the first base. Ends trimmed: V by 5 bases, J by 4 bases; bases unmatched to a gene: 10. The collaborating institutions used their own protocols to collect whole blood in K2EDTA tubes. For TCRbeta analysis, collaborators shipped samples as frozen whole blood, isolated PBMCs, or DNA extracted from either of those sample types. A word on this clone: Its specific antigen is unknown. Nothing much larger sits one base from this clone, and base qualities are not available.

The immunoSEQ Assay, a bias-controlled multiplex PCR, was used to amplify TCRbeta CDR3 regions from genomic DNA. The published analysis was carried out like this. The number of nucleated cells in each sample was estimated from the amplification of reference gene primers within the assay. Sequence reads were collapsed and filtered to measure the absolute abundance of every unique TCRbeta CDR3 rearrangement. Productive Simpson clonality was computed per sample as the square root of Simpson's diversity index over productive rearrangements. Held by TCRdb, this immuneACCESS table contains in-frame sequences only and omits some clones. Under half of the omission traces to an unresolved V gene where checked; the cause of the rest is unknown. The V and J calls and clone size come from that table; D and trimming were worked out from the DNA. The sample profile shows roughly 100,000 clones; approximately 89% of them were found once. The ten biggest clones cover roughly 5.4% of the sample.

The TCR comes from a woman of 80 years or more with active COVID-19. Recombination connected TRBV18 to TRBJ2-3; TRBD1 lines up with 9 middle nucleotides. Sequencing was carried out using peripheral blood. The nucleotide sequence reads as follows: TGTGCCAGCTCAGAACAACAGGGGGCGCAGGCAGATACGCAGTATTTT. Its translation reads: CASSEQQGAQADTQYF.